Included here is one T cell receptor (beta chain) sequence, with context. The data were taken from a study of blood T cells in healthy people across ages. The V gene lost 8 bases and the J gene lost 5 bases, with 16 bases spanning the gap. The CDR3 runs to 13 residues. CDR1 and CDR2 from the germline V gene are DFQATT and SNEGSKA (reference sequence). Primed by a sample-barcoded 5' primer and a J-beta primer mix, a second PCR proceeded for 7 to 11 cycles. Paired-end reads containing CDR3 totaled no fewer than 2.5 million for each sample. MiXCR was run by TCRdb on the 5' RACE reads, yielding one entry per CDR3 protein. The sample carries some 1.4 million distinct CDR3 sequences, around 39% recorded once.

The sequence was collected from a woman aged 18-35 years in good health. The source material was blood. The chain uses TRBV20-1 and TRBJ2-1; a weak D match, TRBD1 (6 bases). The CDR3 is CSPIGGGNNEQFF. CDR3 in DNA: TGCAGTCCCATAGGGGGTGGGAACAATGAGCAGTTCTTC.